This is a list of T cell receptor beta chains from one sample in a study of T cell clones after liver transplantation. Sequenced by immunoSEQ multiplex PCR; TCRdb stores in-frame clones only, minus some. The sample shows about 20,000 clones, roughly 80% of them seen only once. This material consisted of CD8+ T cells from blood, taken approximately 52 months after liver transplant. These receptors came from a human patient who received a liver transplant. Some T cells could come from the graft donor. Each CDR3 is given with its conserved first and last residue. A D gene is named only where the DNA matches it firmly.

j_call v_call d_call cdr3_aa
TRBJ1-6 TRBV5-4 NA CASSLFGTSSYNSPLHF
TRBJ1-1 TRBV4-1 NA CASSQDGGTVNTEAFF
TRBJ2-1 TRBV19 TRBD2 CASSIPPSGGSYNEQFF
TRBJ2-7 TRBV5-1 TRBD1 CASSLGQGNYEQYF
TRBJ2-7 TRBV28 NA CASMAYEQYF
TRBJ2-1 TRBV4-1 TRBD2 CASSLRPASGGLNEQFF
TRBJ1-1 TRBV9 TRBD1 CASSPQQGAMAEAFF
TRBJ2-7 TRBV28 TRBD1 CASSWTGDSEQYF
TRBJ1-1 TRBV19 TRBD1 CAMRTGANTEAFF
TRBJ2-3 TRBV29-1 TRBD2 CSGAGVSTDTQYF